This T cell receptor (beta chain) originates from a study of blood T cell repertoires in COVID-19 (dated by TCRdb to 2018 to 2021). The study in broad terms: Samples from collaborators originated in the United States, Italy and Spain and spanned both the acute and convalescent phases of COVID-19. The dataset comprised deeply sampled blood TCRbeta repertoires from subjects exposed to, actively infected with, or recovered from COVID-19. A freely available public database, intended as a resource for researchers studying the immune response to SARS-CoV-2, is where the repertoires were released. The material from the prospective study consisted of cDNA or gDNA derived from T cells, B-cell-depleted T cells, or PBMCs. Where available, HLA class I and class II types were obtained from metadata supplied by the sample provider rather than from assay-based typing. Sample metadata almost always included a de-identified subject ID, COVID-19 status, age in years and sex. The samples were drawn from two sources: the first 160 participants of the ongoing ImmuneRACE study, and fewer than 1,500 subjects contributed by 6 global collaborators.

The immunoSEQ Assay, a bias-controlled multiplex PCR, was used to amplify TCRbeta CDR3 regions from genomic DNA. In the original analysis: The number of nucleated cells in each sample was estimated from the amplification of reference gene primers within the assay. To quantify the absolute abundance of each unique TCRbeta CDR3 rearrangement, sequence reads were collapsed and filtered. For each sample, productive Simpson clonality was calculated as the square root of Simpson's diversity index over productive rearrangements. This is the immuneACCESS table as TCRdb keeps it, with only in-frame sequences that have V and J called. A part of the clones is gone; compared with another copy, unresolved V genes explain less than half, and the rest is unexplained. The V and J calls and the clone size are those of that table, but D and trimming were determined from the DNA. The sample data list 230,000 or so clones, and about 88% of these were observed just once. The leading ten clones occupy around 2.7% of the sample.

Results the study describes overall, beyond this receptor: The amount of clinical and demographic metadata varied by source and participant and was provided uncurated.

CDR1 KGHSH and CDR2 LQKENI were looked up in the germline V gene. The CDR3 measures 18 amino acids from cysteine to phenylalanine. Only the CDR3 region is kept as DNA, spanning 54 bases read in frame from base 1. V and J are trimmed by 4 bases and 0 bases, and the gene matches miss 9 bases of the junction. For this clone: The clone's antigen remains unknown. The record has no base qualities; no much larger clone is one base away.

Enrolling through a virtual design, the prospective study's participants ranged in age from roughly 18 to 95 years and lived across some 22 United States geographic areas. Cohort assignment in the prospective study relied on participant-reported clinical history from a screening survey and a study questionnaire. Recovered participants in ImmuneRACE Cohort 3 were defined as having two consecutive negative NP/OP PCR tests, clearance from a healthcare professional, or resolution of symptoms. In the prospective study, whole blood, serum and a nasopharyngeal or oropharyngeal swab were collected from each participant by mobile phlebotomists. Additional blood draws and questionnaires over an approximately 2-month period could optionally be provided by prospective study participants. Before DNA extraction, blood samples from the prospective study were shipped at room temperature or frozen.

This clonotype was obtained from a woman aged 30 to 39 who had recovered from COVID-19. The chain links TRBV18 with TRBJ2-6; 7 middle bases align to TRBD1. The source material was PBMCs or T cells enriched from blood (not recorded which). DNA sequence: TGTGCCAGCTCACTAACCGAGGGGGCTAGCTCTGGGGCCAACGTCCTGACTTTC. This translates into CASSLTEGASSGANVLTF.